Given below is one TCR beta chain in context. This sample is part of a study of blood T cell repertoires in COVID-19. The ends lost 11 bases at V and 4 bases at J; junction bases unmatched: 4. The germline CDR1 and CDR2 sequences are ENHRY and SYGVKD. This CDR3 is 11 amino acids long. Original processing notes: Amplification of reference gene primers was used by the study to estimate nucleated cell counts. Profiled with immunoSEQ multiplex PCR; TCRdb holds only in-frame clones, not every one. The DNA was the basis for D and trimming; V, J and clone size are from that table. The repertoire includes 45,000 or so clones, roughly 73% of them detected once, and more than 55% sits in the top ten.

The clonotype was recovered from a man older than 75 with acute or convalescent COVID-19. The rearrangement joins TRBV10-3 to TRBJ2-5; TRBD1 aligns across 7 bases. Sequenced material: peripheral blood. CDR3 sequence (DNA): TGTGCCGTCTCAGGGGGAGAGACCCAGTACTTC. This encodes CAVSGGETQYF.